Listed below are T cell receptor beta chains from one sample, sequenced in a study of cytomegalovirus exposure and HLA in healthy donors. Libraries were prepared by immunoSEQ multiplex PCR; TCRdb keeps only in-frame clonotypes and omits some of them. The table has more than 200,000 clones, more than 75% seen once; the top ten hold around 1.4%. The sequencing input was PBMCs. These receptor sequences come from a human donor in good health. CDR3s leave out the opening cysteine and the closing phenylalanine or tryptophan. Each record gives: V gene, J gene, CDR3 protein.

v_gene: TRBV4-1; j_gene: TRBJ2-2; CDR3aa: ASSQVQSNTGELF
v_gene: TRBV21-1; j_gene: TRBJ2-7; CDR3aa: ASYRTGRSRREGLYEQY
v_gene: TRBV7-3; j_gene: TRBJ2-7; CDR3aa: ASSQLKGVGEQY
v_gene: TRBV30; j_gene: TRBJ2-7; CDR3aa: ASRTGRPEQY
v_gene: TRBV28; j_gene: TRBJ2-7; CDR3aa: ASSPQGSLTSGVSYEQY
v_gene: TRBV6-1; j_gene: TRBJ1-5; CDR3aa: ASKPGTGINQPQH
v_gene: TRBV12-5; j_gene: TRBJ1-5; CDR3aa: ASGPTGGQPQH
v_gene: TRBV7-2; j_gene: TRBJ2-7; CDR3aa: ASSLDGTGGVEQY
v_gene: TRBV27; j_gene: TRBJ1-2; CDR3aa: ASSLSRDTDYGYT
v_gene: TRBV29-1; j_gene: TRBJ2-3; CDR3aa: SAAWGGSSGTDTQY
v_gene: TRBV28; j_gene: TRBJ1-1; CDR3aa: ASSLGFRDTEAF
v_gene: TRBV7-3; j_gene: TRBJ2-7; CDR3aa: ASRPLDWSSYEQY
v_gene: TRBV9; j_gene: TRBJ2-3; CDR3aa: ASSVGGSGSLTDTQY
v_gene: TRBV19; j_gene: TRBJ2-5; CDR3aa: ASSAWTGGIRGETQY
v_gene: TRBV4-2; j_gene: TRBJ2-5; CDR3aa: ASSQFTSGREETQY
v_gene: TRBV12-5; j_gene: TRBJ2-1; CDR3aa: ASGLVLTRDYNEQF
v_gene: TRBV15; j_gene: TRBJ2-5; CDR3aa: ATSRRTSGRETQY
v_gene: TRBV7-2; j_gene: TRBJ2-1; CDR3aa: ASSPGALLYNEQF
v_gene: TRBV7-7; j_gene: TRBJ2-3; CDR3aa: ASSLGGGADTQY
v_gene: TRBV7-2; j_gene: TRBJ2-7; CDR3aa: ASSWREGQQY
v_gene: TRBV7-9; j_gene: TRBJ2-7; CDR3aa: ASSFQKGAYEQY
v_gene: TRBV27; j_gene: TRBJ2-3; CDR3aa: ASGLRQGGQY
v_gene: TRBV25-1; j_gene: TRBJ2-5; CDR3aa: ASLGAGGGETQY
v_gene: TRBV9; j_gene: TRBJ1-4; CDR3aa: ASSQGQGHEKLF
v_gene: TRBV2; j_gene: TRBJ1-6; CDR3aa: ASRGAGISPLH
v_gene: TRBV6-5; j_gene: TRBJ2-7; CDR3aa: ASSRLAVSYEQY
v_gene: TRBV2; j_gene: TRBJ1-4; CDR3aa: ASSATRTGLGEKLF